The rows below give T cell receptor beta chains drawn from one sample of a study of CD8+ T cells in alopecia areata. Measured with immunoSEQ multiplex PCR; TCRdb has only the in-frame clones, and not every one. The sample consists of 200,000 to 250,000 clones, more than 45% of them appearing once. The source material was CD4+ T cells sorted from blood, sampled at week 4, from a patient treated with tofacitinib. These receptors all come from a human donor with alopecia areata. CDR3s include the opening cysteine and the closing phenylalanine or tryptophan. D genes are given only for firm matches. Clone size is stated in some rows and not others, as once, few, many or a class when expanded.

v_gene: TRBV7-2; abundance: NA; d_gene: NA; j_gene: TRBJ2-1; CDR3nt: TGTGCCAGCAGCTTATCTATAGCTCGACCCTTAAAGAATGAGCAGTTCTTC; CDR3aa: CASSLSIARPLKNEQFF
v_gene: TRBV29-1; abundance: NA; d_gene: NA; j_gene: TRBJ2-7; CDR3nt: TGCAGCGTTGGGACACACAATGGGAACGAGCAGTACTTC; CDR3aa: CSVGTHNGNEQYF
v_gene: TRBV21-1; abundance: few; d_gene: NA; j_gene: TRBJ2-2; CDR3nt: TGTGCCAGCATCTACAAGACGGGTGCCGTCGCCGGGGAGCTGTTTTTT; CDR3aa: CASIYKTGAVAGELFF
v_gene: TRBV30; abundance: NA; d_gene: TRBD1; j_gene: TRBJ1-1; CDR3nt: TGTGCCTGGACCAGGGGGCTTCTACTAGAAGCTTTCTTT; CDR3aa: CAWTRGLLLEAFF
v_gene: TRBV10-2; abundance: NA; d_gene: NA; j_gene: TRBJ2-2; CDR3nt: TGCGCCAGTGACACAGCGGGTACCGGGGAGCTGTTTTTT; CDR3aa: CASDTAGTGELFF
v_gene: TRBV11-1; abundance: NA; d_gene: NA; j_gene: TRBJ2-7; CDR3nt: TGTGCCAGCAGCTTGGGACCCCTGGAGCAGTACTTC; CDR3aa: CASSLGPLEQYF
v_gene: TRBV29-1; abundance: NA; d_gene: TRBD1; j_gene: TRBJ2-7; CDR3nt: TGCAGCGTTGGGGACAGCAACTACGAGCAGTACTTC; CDR3aa: CSVGDSNYEQYF
v_gene: TRBV7-2; abundance: NA; d_gene: NA; j_gene: TRBJ2-7; CDR3nt: TGTGCCAGCAGCTTAGTCTCCGGACAAGCCTACGAGCAGTACTTC; CDR3aa: CASSLVSGQAYEQYF
v_gene: TRBV7-2; abundance: few; d_gene: NA; j_gene: TRBJ2-3; CDR3nt: TGTGCCAGCAGCTTAATAGATACGCAGTATTTT; CDR3aa: CASSLIDTQYF
v_gene: TRBV30; abundance: NA; d_gene: NA; j_gene: TRBJ2-2; CDR3nt: TGTGCCTGGACCGTGACGAACACCGGGGAGCTGTTTTTT; CDR3aa: CAWTVTNTGELFF
v_gene: TRBV25-1; abundance: NA; d_gene: NA; j_gene: TRBJ2-1; CDR3nt: TGTGCCAGCTCCGGGGGTATAGGTGAGCAGTTCTTC; CDR3aa: CASSGGIGEQFF
v_gene: TRBV15; abundance: few; d_gene: NA; j_gene: TRBJ2-3; CDR3nt: TGTGCCACCAGCTGGGCGTGGGGCACAGATACGCAGTATTTT; CDR3aa: CATSWAWGTDTQYF
v_gene: TRBV30; abundance: NA; d_gene: NA; j_gene: TRBJ1-1; CDR3nt: TGTGCCTGGCCCAGGGGCACTGAAGCTTTCTTT; CDR3aa: CAWPRGTEAFF
v_gene: TRBV12-5; abundance: NA; d_gene: TRBD2; j_gene: TRBJ2-1; CDR3nt: TGTGCTAGTGGCGGACTAGCCACGGGCAATGAGCAGTTCTTC; CDR3aa: CASGGLATGNEQFF
v_gene: TRBV29-1; abundance: NA; d_gene: NA; j_gene: TRBJ1-1; CDR3nt: TGCACCGGACTCACGCGGAACACTGAAGCTTTCTTT; CDR3aa: CTGLTRNTEAFF
v_gene: TRBV7-3; abundance: NA; d_gene: NA; j_gene: TRBJ2-6; CDR3nt: TGTGCCAGCAGCACAACGTCGCCCCTCTCTGGGGCCAACGTCCTGACTTTC; CDR3aa: CASSTTSPLSGANVLTF
v_gene: TRBV28; abundance: NA; d_gene: NA; j_gene: TRBJ2-7; CDR3nt: TGTGCCAGCAGTTTTCAAGTCTACGAGCAGTACTTC; CDR3aa: CASSFQVYEQYF
v_gene: TRBV5-1; abundance: NA; d_gene: NA; j_gene: TRBJ1-4; CDR3nt: TGCGCCAGCAGCTGGGACGGTACGGAAAAACTGTTTTTT; CDR3aa: CASSWDGTEKLFF
v_gene: TRBV19; abundance: NA; d_gene: NA; j_gene: TRBJ1-5; CDR3nt: TGTGCCAGTAAGGGTGCGGGAGCCGCACGAGGTGCCCAGCATTTT; CDR3aa: CASKGAGAARGAQHF
v_gene: TRBV5-6; abundance: once; d_gene: NA; j_gene: TRBJ2-6; CDR3nt: TGTGCCAGCAACCCGGCTGGCTCTGGGGCCAACGTCCTGACTTTC; CDR3aa: CASNPAGSGANVLTF